This T cell receptor beta chain came from a study of T cell changes during pregnancy in multiple sclerosis. Unmatched junction bases numbered 11, after V lost 5 bases and J lost 2 bases. From germline, CDR1 is SGHTA and CDR2 FQGNSA. This CDR3 has 16 amino acids. Clones were read by immunoSEQ multiplex PCR, and TCRdb kept only the in-frame ones, dropping some. This table holds about 70,000 clones, roughly 92% found once. The specimen was CD8+ T cells from peripheral blood mononuclear cells, collected in the third trimester of pregnancy. The genes are TRBV7-2 and TRBJ2-7, with TRBD1 matching 8 bases. This TCR came from a female donor in good health, enrolled as a control in a pregnancy study. The CDR3 DNA sequence: TGTGCCAGCAGCCTTCATGGACAGGGATTGACCTACGAGCAGTACTTC. Translation: CASSLHGQGLTYEQYF.